These 3 T cell receptor beta chains originate from one sample sequenced in a study of lymphopenia after photon versus proton radiotherapy. Assay used: immunoSEQ multiplex PCR; TCRdb lists only in-frame clones, some missing. The sample records about 160,000 clones, about nine tenths being singletons. Sequencing used peripheral blood, obtained from a patient treated with photon-based radiotherapy. Receptors were obtained from a man between 45 and 60 years old with gastric cancer.

The gene calls are TRBV9 and TRBJ2-7, with TRBD1 as a possible D gene (6 bases). Germline values: CDR1 SGDLS, CDR2 YYNGEE. The CDR3 extends over 15 amino acids. V was pared by 3 bases and J by 0 bases, with 13 bases between. This CDR3 is CASSARQAPSYEQYF. Here the CDR3 DNA reads TGTGCCAGCAGCGCCCGACAGGCCCCCTCCTACGAGCAGTACTTC.

The gene calls are TRBV20-1 and TRBJ2-7; D is uncertain. V lost 3 bases to trimming and J lost 3 bases, with 6 bases between them. This CDR3 is built from 11 residues. The germline V gene encodes CDR1 DFQATT and CDR2 SNEGSKA (reference sequence). CDR3 nucleotide sequence: TGCAGTGCTAGTTTGGGCTACGAGCAGTACTTC. Its protein is CSASLGYEQYF.

A few counts support this clone. The chain recombines TRBV19 with TRBJ1-1; maybe TRBD1 (5 bases). This CDR3 spans 14 amino acids. V was clipped by 6 bases and J by 9 bases, with 20 bases between them. Germline V gene lookup returns CDR1 LNHDA and CDR2 SQIVND (reference sequence). CDR3 region: CASRSMGGQVKAFF. In DNA, the CDR3 is TGTGCCAGTAGGAGCATGGGGGGTCAGGTGAAAGCTTTCTTT.